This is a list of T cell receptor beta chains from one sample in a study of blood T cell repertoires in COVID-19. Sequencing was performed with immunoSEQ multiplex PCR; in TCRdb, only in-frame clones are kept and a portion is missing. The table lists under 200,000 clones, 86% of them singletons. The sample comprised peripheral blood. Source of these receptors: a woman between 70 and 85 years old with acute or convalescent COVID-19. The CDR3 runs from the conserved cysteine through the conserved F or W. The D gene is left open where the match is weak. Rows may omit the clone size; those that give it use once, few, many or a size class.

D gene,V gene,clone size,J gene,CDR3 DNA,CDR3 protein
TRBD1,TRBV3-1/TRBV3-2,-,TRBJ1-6,TGTGCCAGCAGCGTCGACAGGGCCTCACCCCTCCACTTT,CASSVDRASPLHF
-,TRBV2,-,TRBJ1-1,TGTGCCAGCAGGAACATGGCGAACACTGAAGCTTTCTTT,CASRNMANTEAFF
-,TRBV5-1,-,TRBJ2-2,TGCGCCAGCAGCTTGGGACTAGATGACACCGGGGAGCTGTTTTTT,CASSLGLDDTGELFF
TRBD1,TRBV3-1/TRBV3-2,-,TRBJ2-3,TGTGCCAGCAGCCCGACTCGGACAGGCAGCACAGATACGCAGTATTTT,CASSPTRTGSTDTQYF
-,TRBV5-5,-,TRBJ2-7,TGTGCCAGCAGCTCCATGACTAATTCCTACGAGCAGTACTTC,CASSSMTNSYEQYF
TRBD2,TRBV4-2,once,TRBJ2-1,TGTGCCAGCAGCCAAGAAGCGGGAGAGGTCCATGAGCAGTTCTTC,CASSQEAGEVHEQFF
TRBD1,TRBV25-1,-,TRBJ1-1,TGTGCCAGCAGCCCAATGGACAGGGATGAAGCTTTCTTT,CASSPMDRDEAFF
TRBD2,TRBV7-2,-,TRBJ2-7,TGTGCCAGCAGCCCGGGACTACTAGCGGGGATCCACGAGCAGTACTTC,CASSPGLLAGIHEQYF
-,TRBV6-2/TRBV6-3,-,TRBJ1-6,TGTGCCAGCAGTTACACATCGACAAGCCGCTCACCCCTCCACTTT,CASSYTSTSRSPLHF
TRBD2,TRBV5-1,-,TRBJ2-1,TGCGCCAGCAGCACAGGGACTAGCGGGATGTCCCGCGGTGAGCAGTTCTTC,CASSTGTSGMSRGEQFF
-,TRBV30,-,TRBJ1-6,TGTGCCTGGACCCTCGGTGGGGCAGCAAATTCACCCCTCCACTTT,CAWTLGGAANSPLHF
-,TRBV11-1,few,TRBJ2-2,TGTGCCAGCAGCTTAACCGGGAGGAACACCGGGGAGCTGTTTTTT,CASSLTGRNTGELFF
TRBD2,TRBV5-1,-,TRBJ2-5,TGCGCCAGCAGTCTGGGGACTAGCGGGACAGAGACCCAGTACTTC,CASSLGTSGTETQYF
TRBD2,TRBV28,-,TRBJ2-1,TGTGCCAGCAGTTTGCGATTAACTTCGGGGCTAGGCGGGAGGCAGTTCTTC,CASSLRLTSGLGGRQFF
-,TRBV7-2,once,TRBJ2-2,TGTGCCAGCAGCCCACGCTCAGCAGGGGCGGCCGGGGAGCTGTTTTTT,CASSPRSAGAAGELFF
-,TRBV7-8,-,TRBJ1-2,TGTGCCAGCAGCTTAGACGGGTATGGCTACACCTTC,CASSLDGYGYTF
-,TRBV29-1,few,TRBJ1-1,TGCAGCGTTGATGGGGCCATGAGATCTACTGAAGCTTTCTTT,CSVDGAMRSTEAFF
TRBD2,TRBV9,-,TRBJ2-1,TGTGCCAGCAGCGTAGGCGGGGGGGCGTACAATGAGCAGTTCTTC,CASSVGGGAYNEQFF
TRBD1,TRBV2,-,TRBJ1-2,TGTGCCAGCAGTGGACAGGGGCGAAATATCTATGGCTACACCTTC,CASSGQGRNIYGYTF
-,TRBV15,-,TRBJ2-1,TGTGCCACCAGCAGAGACTCTTACTCCTACAATGAGCAGTTCTTC,CATSRDSYSYNEQFF
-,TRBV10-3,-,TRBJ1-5,TGTGCCATCAGTGGTACCGGGGGTGGCAATCAGCCCCAGCATTTT,CAISGTGGGNQPQHF
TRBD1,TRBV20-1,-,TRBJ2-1,TGCAGTGCTAGTGACGGACAGGGGGCCTTTGAGCAGTTCTTC,CSASDGQGAFEQFF
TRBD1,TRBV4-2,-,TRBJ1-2,TGTGCCAGCAGCCAAGATTCACAGGGGGCGCGCGGCTATGGCTACACCTTC,CASSQDSQGARGYGYTF
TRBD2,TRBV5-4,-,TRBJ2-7,TGTGCCAGCAGCTGGAAGGGGCGGGGGACTCTCTACGAGCAGTACTTC,CASSWKGRGTLYEQYF
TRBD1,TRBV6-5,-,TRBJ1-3,TGTGCCAGCGATGACAGGGTAGGCTCTGGAAACACCATATATTTT,CASDDRVGSGNTIYF
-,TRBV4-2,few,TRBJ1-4,TGTGCCAGCAGCCTAGTTGGGGAGAATGAAAAACTGTTTTTT,CASSLVGENEKLFF
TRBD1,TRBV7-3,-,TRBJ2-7,TGTGCCAGCAGGTTAGCCCGGGACAGTTCCTACGAGCAGTACTTC,CASRLARDSSYEQYF
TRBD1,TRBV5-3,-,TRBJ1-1,TGTGCCAGAAGTGGACAGGGGGGCACTGAAGCTTTCTTT,CARSGQGGTEAFF
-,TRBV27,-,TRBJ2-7,TGTGCCAGCAGTGGGAGGAGTACGGGGACCTACGAGCAGTACTTC,CASSGRSTGTYEQYF
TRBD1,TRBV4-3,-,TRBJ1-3,TGCGCCAGCAGCCAAGATTTCCGGACAGGCCCAACTGGAAACACCATATATTTT,CASSQDFRTGPTGNTIYF
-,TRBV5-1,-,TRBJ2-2,TGCGCCAGCAGCTTGGTATCTCGCGGTTCCGGGGAGCTGTTTTTT,CASSLVSRGSGELFF
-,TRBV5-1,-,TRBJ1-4,TGCGCCAGCAGCTTGGGAGGTGAAAAACTGTTTTTT,CASSLGGEKLFF
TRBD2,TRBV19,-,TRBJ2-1,TGTGCCAGTATGCCCCCCGCGGGAGCAATCTACAATGAGCAGTTCTTC,CASMPPAGAIYNEQFF
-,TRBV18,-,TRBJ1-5,TGTGCCAGCTCACCACCGGACAATAGCAATCAGCCCCAGCATTTT,CASSPPDNSNQPQHF
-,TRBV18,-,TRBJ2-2,TGTGCCAGCGTAAACTACACCGGGGAGCTGTTTTTT,CASVNYTGELFF
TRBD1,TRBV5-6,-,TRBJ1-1,TGTGCCAGCAGCTCGGACAGGGTGAACACTGAAGCTTTCTTT,CASSSDRVNTEAFF
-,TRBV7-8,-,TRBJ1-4,TGTGCCAGCAGCCTCCGACAGACAACTAATGAAAAACTGTTTTTT,CASSLRQTTNEKLFF
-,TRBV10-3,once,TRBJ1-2,TGTGCCATCAGTGAAAACAGGGCCCCTAGGGGCTACACCTTC,CAISENRAPRGYTF
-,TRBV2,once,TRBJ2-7,TGTGCCAGCAGTAGAAGGGGTTACGAGCAGTACTTC,CASSRRGYEQYF
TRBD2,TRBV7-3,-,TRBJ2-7,TGTGCCAGCAGCCGCGATACTAGCGCCATAGGCGAGCAGTACTTC,CASSRDTSAIGEQYF
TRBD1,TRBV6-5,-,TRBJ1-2,TGTGCCAGCAGTCGGGACAGGGGGCGCGGTGGCTACACCTTC,CASSRDRGRGGYTF
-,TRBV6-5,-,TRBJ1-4,TGTGCCAGCAGTTACACACAGGATGGTGAAAAACTGTTTTTT,CASSYTQDGEKLFF
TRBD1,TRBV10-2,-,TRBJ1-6,TGCGCCAGCAGCGAGACAGGGAGCTCCTATAATTCACCCCTCCACTTT,CASSETGSSYNSPLHF
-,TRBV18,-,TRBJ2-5,TGTGCCAGCTCACCCCCGCGAGGGACCCAGTACTTC,CASSPPRGTQYF
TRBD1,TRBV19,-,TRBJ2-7,TGTGCCAGTAGTATTGGGACAGGGGGAACCTACGAGCAGTACTTC,CASSIGTGGTYEQYF
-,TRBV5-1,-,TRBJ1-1,TGCGCCAGCCGGGAGGGTGATATGAACACTGAAGCTTTCTTT,CASREGDMNTEAFF
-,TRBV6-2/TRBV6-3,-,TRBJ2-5,TGTGCCAGCAGCGTACAAAACCACCAGGGGACCCAGTACTTC,CASSVQNHQGTQYF
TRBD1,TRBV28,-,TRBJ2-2,TGTGCCAGCAGCCGGGACAGGCGAACAGTCGCCGGGGAGCTGTTTTTT,CASSRDRRTVAGELFF
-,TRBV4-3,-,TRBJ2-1,TGCGCCAGCAGCCAAGAGGGGGGTAGTGAGCAGTTCTTC,CASSQEGGSEQFF
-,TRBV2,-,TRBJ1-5,TGTGCCAGCAGTGACCGGGACACAGATCAGCCCCAGCATTTT,CASSDRDTDQPQHF
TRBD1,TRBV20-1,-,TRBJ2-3,TGCAGTGCTAGTCGGACAGGAAGCACAGATACGCAGTATTTT,CSASRTGSTDTQYF
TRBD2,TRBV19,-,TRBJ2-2,TGTGCCAGTAGTATAGAGGCGGGGGCCGGGGAGCTGTTTTTT,CASSIEAGAGELFF
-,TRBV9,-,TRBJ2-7,TGTGCCAGCAGCGCTTCACCAGGGTATAGGAGCTACGAGCAGTACTTC,CASSASPGYRSYEQYF
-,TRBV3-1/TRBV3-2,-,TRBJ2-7,TGTGCCAGCAGCCAAGTGGGGGCCCAGTCCTACGAGCAGTACTTC,CASSQVGAQSYEQYF
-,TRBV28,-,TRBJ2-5,TGTGCCAGCAGTCCCCTAGGCGGGGTCAGACCAAGGGAGACCCAGTACTTC,CASSPLGGVRPRETQYF
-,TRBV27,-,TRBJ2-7,TGTGCCAGCAGTTTATCTCCGGTATACGAGCAGTACTTC,CASSLSPVYEQYF
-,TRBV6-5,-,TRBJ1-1,TGTGCCAGCAGCCTCAGGGCGAGCACTGAAGCTTTCTTT,CASSLRASTEAFF
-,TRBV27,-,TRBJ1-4,TGTGCCAGCAGTTTTCTCTCAACTAATGAAAAACTGTTTTTT,CASSFLSTNEKLFF
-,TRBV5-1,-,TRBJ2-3,TGCGCCAGCAGCCGAAGAACTAGCACAGATACGCAGTATTTT,CASSRRTSTDTQYF
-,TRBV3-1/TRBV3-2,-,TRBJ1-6,TGTGCCAGCACAGGTGGGGGGGTAAATTCACCCCTCCACTTT,CASTGGGVNSPLHF